These 10 T cell receptor beta chains were all obtained from the same sample, sequenced in a study of glioma-infiltrating T cells after dendritic cell vaccination. Here immunoSEQ multiplex PCR was the method, and the copy in TCRdb shows in-frame clones only, minus some. The sample carries tens of thousands of clones, approximately 85% recorded once. The sample here was blood, taken before dendritic cell vaccination. The receptors stem from a human donor with glioblastoma.

This chain links TRBV27 with TRBJ1-2; D is possibly TRBD1 (5 bases). CDR3 length: 18 amino acids. The germline V gene has CDR1 MNHEY and CDR2 SMNVEV (reference sequence). Trimming removed 2 bases from V and 4 bases from J, with 23 bases in between. The DNA of the CDR3 is TGTGCCAGCAGTTTAAGGGGTTCGAAGACCATGGGGATCTATGGCTACACCTTC. Translated, it gives CASSLRGSKTMGIYGYTF.

The chain uses TRBV11-2 and TRBJ2-7; TRBD1 aligns across 9 bases. V trimming: 2 bases; J trimming: 1 base; junction bases outside the gene matches: 3. The CDR3 sequence is 15 residues long. Germline CDR1 is SGHAT and CDR2 is FQNNGV. The CDR3 DNA reads as TGTGCCAGCAGCTTATTCGGACAGGGGTCCTACGAGCAGTACTTC. This encodes CASSLFGQGSYEQYF. The entire variable domain, with the rest obtained from reference TRBV11-2 and TRBJ2-7, is as follows: EAGVAQSPRYKIIEKRQSVAFWCNPISGHATLYWYQQILGQGPKLLIQFQNNGVVDDSQLPKDRFSAERLKGVDSTLKIQPAKLEDSAVYLCASSLFGQGSYEQYFGPGTRLTVT.

The chain recombines TRBV2 with TRBJ1-5; 7 nucleotides line up with TRBD1. The length of the CDR3 is 14 residues. The V gene end was trimmed by 4 bases and the J gene end by 4 bases; junction bases not matched to a gene: 4. The germline V gene has CDR1 SNHLY and CDR2 FYNNEI. CDR3 amino acids: CASSVQGWNQPQHF. CDR3 DNA sequence: TGTGCCAGCAGTGTACAGGGGTGGAATCAGCCCCAGCATTTT.

The genes are TRBV4-2 and TRBJ2-7; TRBD1 might be the D (6 bases). CDR3 length: 16 residues. The germline CDR1 and CDR2 sequences are LGHNA and YNFKEQ. Trimming took 6 bases from V and 1 from J, leaving 19 bases between them. Written as DNA, the CDR3 is TGTGCCAGCAGTAAGGGGGTGGGAGACCGATCCTACGAGCAGTACTTC. Encoded protein: CASSKGVGDRSYEQYF.

The chain employs TRBV9 and TRBJ2-1; 10 bases line up with TRBD2. The CDR3 length is 16 residues. Trimming took 3 bases from V and 6 from J; bases not matched to a gene: 9. Germline assignment: CDR1 SGDLS and CDR2 YYNGEE. The CDR3 DNA is TGTGCCAGCAGCGAGGGTCTAGCGGGAGTGGGCAATGAGCAGTTCTTC. It is translated as CASSEGLAGVGNEQFF.

The chain has TRBV30 and TRBJ1-3, with unresolved D. The CDR3 covers 15 residues. Trimming cost V 0 bases and J 4 bases, with 13 bases left between them. In germline, CDR1 is GTSNPN, CDR2 SVGIG (reference sequence). CDR3: CAWSVRGVSGNTIYF. DNA for the CDR3: TGTGCCTGGAGTGTACGGGGAGTTTCCGGAAACACCATATATTTT.

The J gene is TRBJ1-2, the V gene TRBV25-1; 9 nucleotides align to TRBD1. J was trimmed by 1 base and V by 3 bases; bases with no gene match: 6. This CDR3 is 16 amino acids long. Per germline, CDR1 MGHDK and CDR2 SYGVNS. The CDR3 sequence is CASSDLGQGFNYGYTF. DNA for the CDR3: TGTGCCAGCAGTGATCTGGGACAGGGTTTTAACTATGGCTACACCTTC.

The chain recombines TRBV11-3 with TRBJ2-7; a possible D gene is TRBD1 (5 bases). Germline CDR1 and CDR2: SGHNT and YENEEA. This CDR3 is built from 16 residues. V was trimmed by 1 base and J by 7 bases, leaving 20 bases between them. This chain's CDR3 is CASSLAGQPILGEQYF. The CDR3 coding sequence is TGTGCCAGCAGCTTAGCAGGGCAACCCATCCTTGGAGAGCAGTACTTC. Drawing the rest from reference TRBV11-3 and TRBJ2-7, the complete variable domain is EAGVVQSPRYKIIEKKQPVAFWCNPISGHNTLYWYLQNLGQGPELLIRYENEEAVDDSQLPKDRFSAERLKGVDSTLKIQPAELGDSAVYLCASSLAGQPILGEQYFGPGTRLTVT.

This clone was seen only once. V gene TRBV6-1 combines with J gene TRBJ2-5; D is uncertain. The CDR3 consists of 12 residues. V lost 3 bases to trimming and J lost 5 bases, with 7 bases between them. The germline CDR1 and CDR2 sequences are MNHNS and SASEGT. CDR3 sequence: CASSDLGETQYF. Here the CDR3 DNA reads TGTGCCAGCAGTGACCTCGGGGAGACCCAGTACTTC.

The chain employs TRBV30 and TRBJ1-1; 7 bases fit TRBD1. The CDR3 totals 13 residues. In germline, CDR1 is GTSNPN, CDR2 SVGIG (reference sequence). V gave up 1 base and J gave up 5 bases; unmatched junction bases: 4. DNA of the CDR3: TGTGCCTGGAGTGCAGGGGGTGGAACTGAAGCTTTCTTT. Amino acids: CAWSAGGGTEAFF.